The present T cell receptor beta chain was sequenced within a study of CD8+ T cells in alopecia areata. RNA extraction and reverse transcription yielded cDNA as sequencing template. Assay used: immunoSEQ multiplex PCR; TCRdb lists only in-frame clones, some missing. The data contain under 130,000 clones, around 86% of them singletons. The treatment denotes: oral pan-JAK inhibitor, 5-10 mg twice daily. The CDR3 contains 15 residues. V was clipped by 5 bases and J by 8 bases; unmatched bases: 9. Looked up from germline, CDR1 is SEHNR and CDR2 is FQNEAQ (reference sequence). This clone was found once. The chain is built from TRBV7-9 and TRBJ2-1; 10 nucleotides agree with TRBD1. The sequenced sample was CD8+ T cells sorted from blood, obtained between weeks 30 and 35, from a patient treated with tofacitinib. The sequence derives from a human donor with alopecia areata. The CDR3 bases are TGTGCCAGCAGCAACGGACAGGGGGTGGACCATGAGCAGTTCTTC. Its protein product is CASSNGQGVDHEQFF.